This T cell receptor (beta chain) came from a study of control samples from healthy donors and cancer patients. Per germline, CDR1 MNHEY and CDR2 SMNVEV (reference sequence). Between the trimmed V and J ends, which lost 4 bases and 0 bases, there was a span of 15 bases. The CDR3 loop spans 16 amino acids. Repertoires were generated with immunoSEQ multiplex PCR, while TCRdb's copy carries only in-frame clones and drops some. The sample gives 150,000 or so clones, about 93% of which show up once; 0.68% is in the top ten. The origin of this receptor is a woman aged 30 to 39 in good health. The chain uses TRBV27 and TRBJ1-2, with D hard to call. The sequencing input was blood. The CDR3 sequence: CASSSRMGLANYGYTF. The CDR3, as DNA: TGTGCCAGCAGTTCTCGAATGGGTTTAGCTAACTATGGCTACACCTTC.